This TCR beta chain emerged from a study of blood T cell repertoires in COVID-19. Study background: Nucleic acid was either cDNA or gDNA, and it came from T cells, B-cell-depleted T cells, or PBMCs.

The data were produced by immunoSEQ multiplex PCR, yet TCRdb's version contains in-frame clones alone and is incomplete. The sample records roughly 160,000 clones, over 75% being singletons. The table lists this clone with a few counts. The CDR3 totals 11 residues. Trimming removed 3 bases from V and 2 bases from J, with 2 bases in between. The germline V gene encodes CDR1 SGHDT and CDR2 YYEEEE. The age range of participants was about 18 to 100 years, with residence in about two dozen US areas. Allocation to cohorts depended on clinical history reported by the participants. The chain employs TRBV5-6 and TRBJ2-5; D remains unclear. The source is a woman in her thirties or forties with acute COVID-19. The sequenced material came from PBMCs or T cells enriched from blood (not recorded which). CDR3 bases: TGTGCCAGCAGCTCACAAGAGACCCAGTACTTC. Protein product: CASSSQETQYF.